The clone carrying this T cell receptor beta chain was observed many times. The data derive from a study of human T cells and chemical hapten exposure. Library construction involved attaching unique molecular identifiers to individual cDNA molecules, which allowed quantitative, reproducible TCR counting. Original processing methods: Per sample, the median was about 95,000 TCRs, with values from roughly 23,000 to 700,000. Via MiXCR, TCRdb re-called the RACE reads, giving one row per CDR3 protein. What appears here as the V and J calls and clone size reflects TCRdb's work, not the paper's. The sample lists some 77,000 distinct CDR3 sequences; 8.6% were seen once. J lost 10 bases, V lost 8 bases, and 12 bases had no gene match. From germline, CDR1 is SQVTM and CDR2 ANQGSEA. The length of the CDR3 is 13 residues. Time point here: healthy volunteer bleed at 6 weeks. The authors extracted total RNA from unfractionated whole blood.

This TCR was sampled from a female donor in good health. Some clones in this sample may be carry-over from other donors' samples. Material: whole blood. The V gene is TRBV29-1, the J gene TRBJ2-5, with 11 bases that match TRBD2. CDR3 coding DNA: TGCAGCACCCAGGGGCTAGCGGGGGGCCACCAGTACTTC. This codes for CSTQGLAGGHQYF.